This TCR beta chain was found in a study of CD8+ T cells in alopecia areata. Looking at the study overall: The investigators scored severity in treated patients by the percentage of affected scalp area.

RNA, once extracted, was reverse transcribed into cDNA for use as the sequencing template. Libraries were prepared by immunoSEQ multiplex PCR; TCRdb keeps only in-frame clonotypes and omits some of them. The sample lists 35,000 to 50,000 clones, 92% occurring once. Study-wide findings and caveats: Normal skin's resident alphabeta T cells are sequenced alongside lesional scalp T cells. Having one nonresponder leaves uncertain how baseline CD8+ expansion relates to response. Many expanded lesional clones stayed in scalp and blood while on tofacitinib.

This CDR3 contains 15 residues. Germline CDR1 is LNHNV and CDR2 is YYDKDF (reference sequence). Trimming took 4 bases from V and 5 from J, leaving 14 bases between them. For this clone: Its antigen is still unknown.

Treatment: oral pan-JAK inhibitor, 5-10 mg twice daily. Sequenced here: CD8+ T cells sorted from blood, sampled at week 24, from a patient treated with tofacitinib. This TCR derives from a human donor with alopecia areata. This chain connects TRBV15 to TRBJ2-2; possibly TRBD1 or TRBD2 for D (6 bases each). The CDR3 here is CATSTGRRGTGELFF. The DNA for the CDR3 is TGTGCCACCAGCACGGGACGGAGGGGGACCGGGGAGCTGTTTTTT.